The 27 T cell receptor beta chains given below trace back to one sample, sequenced in a study of T-cell memory formation after mild COVID-19. TCRdb reprocessed the 5' RACE reads with MiXCR, giving one entry per CDR3 protein. The sample lists 110,000 to 150,000 distinct CDR3 sequences, around 15% occurring once. Sequencing was performed on PBMCs or a T cell subset sorted from them (not recorded which). The receptor set was obtained from an adult woman who had mild COVID-19 (a few samples of this study predate the infection). Cell type and time point are not known.

This clonotype showed up just a few times. The chain is built from TRBV12-3 or TRBV12-4 and TRBJ2-7; 8 bases are a match to TRBD1. The CDR3 extends over 14 amino acids. Losses at the gene ends were 6 bases for V and 7 bases for J; bases not matched to a gene: 11. CDR3 in amino acids: CASSPRQGTGEQYF. The CDR3 DNA reads TGTGCCAGCAGCCCTAGACAGGGGACGGGGGAGCAGTACTTC.

This clonotype was seen only a few times. The chain couples TRBV5-5 to TRBJ1-1; the D gene is possibly TRBD1 (5 bases). V gave up 1 base and J gave up 6 bases, with 16 bases separating them. In germline, CDR1 is SGHKS, CDR2 YYEKEE (reference sequence). CDR3 length equals 15 residues. The CDR3 protein is CASSLTTLGGAEAFF. As DNA, the CDR3 is TGTGCCAGCAGCTTGACCACCCTGGGGGGTGCTGAAGCTTTCTTT.

This clonotype was observed many times. The rearrangement links TRBV24-1 to TRBJ2-7, with 10 bases aligning to TRBD2. CDR3 length equals 16 residues. Trimming at V came to 5 bases and at J to 6 bases, leaving 12 bases not matched to a gene. From germline, CDR1 is KGHDR and CDR2 SFDVKD. The CDR3 sequence: CATSVRASGSSGEQYF. The CDR3 nucleotides read TGTGCCACCAGTGTAAGGGCTAGCGGGAGTTCCGGCGAGCAGTACTTC.

The chain's CDR3 is CSARLADHEQYF. CDR3 nucleotides: TGCAGTGCTAGACTAGCGGACCACGAGCAGTACTTC. V usage is TRBV20-1 and J usage is TRBJ2-7, with TRBD2 matching 7 bases. Germline assignment: CDR1 DFQATT and CDR2 SNEGSKA (reference sequence). V dropped 2 bases and J dropped 5; count of bases not matched to a gene: 3. This CDR3 is built from 12 residues.

This chain links TRBV20-1 with TRBJ2-7; unclear D gene. CDR3 length: 13 amino acids. Deletions cut 0 bases from V and 3 bases from J, with 9 bases between. Per germline, CDR1 DFQATT and CDR2 SNEGSKA (reference sequence). The CDR3 DNA is TGCAGTGCTAGAGATCAGTCAGACTACGAGCAGTACTTC. Protein: CSARDQSDYEQYF.

V gene TRBV12-3 or TRBV12-4 combines with J gene TRBJ2-1, with D possibly being TRBD2 (6 bases). The CDR3 consists of 18 residues. Trimming removed 2 bases from V and 0 bases from J, with 17 bases in between. The CDR3 is CASSLNNAGRSSYNEQFF. CDR3 bases: TGTGCCAGCAGTTTAAATAACGCGGGGAGGAGCTCCTACAATGAGCAGTTCTTC.

This chain links TRBV12-3 or TRBV12-4 with TRBJ2-3; no clear D. This CDR3 contains 12 residues. The V end lost 3 bases, the J end lost 5 bases, and 6 bases lay between the germline ends. The CDR3 sequence is CASSFLGDTQYF. DNA of the CDR3: TGTGCCAGCAGTTTTCTAGGAGATACGCAGTATTTT.

This clonotype was picked up many times. The chain uses TRBV20-1 and TRBJ2-7, with D perhaps matching TRBD1 (5 bases). Germline V gene sequence: CDR1 DFQATT, CDR2 SNEGSKA (reference sequence). The CDR3 spans 14 residues. The V gene lost 3 bases and the J gene lost 3 bases, with 15 bases spanning the gap. CDR3 nucleotide sequence: TGCAGTGCTAGCAAACAGGTCTCCAGCTACGAGCAGTACTTC. Amino acid sequence: CSASKQVSSYEQYF.

V and J are TRBV11-3 and TRBJ2-3, with 12 positions matching TRBD2. CDR1 and CDR2 (germline): SGHNT, YENEEA. Losses at the gene ends were 5 bases for V and 6 bases for J; bases not matched to a gene: 6. The CDR3 totals 15 residues. CDR3 residues: CASSPRTSGVDTQYF. In nucleotides, the CDR3 is TGTGCCAGCAGCCCTAGGACTAGCGGGGTGGATACGCAGTATTTT.

Worth noting for this clonotype: The germline gene is not matched at one end of the junction; a read error may be the cause. The chain employs TRBV29-1 and TRBJ2-7; the D call may be TRBD1 or TRBD2 (5 bases each). From germline, CDR1 is SQVTM and CDR2 ANQGSEA. CDR3 length equals 14 residues. CDR3 coding DNA: TGTAGCGTTGATGGGACCGGCAGTCTGGACGAGCAGTACTTC. This codes for CSVDGTGSLDEQYF.

V and J are TRBV7-9 and TRBJ2-1, with TRBD2 matching over 8 bases. Germline V lookup: CDR1 SEHNR, CDR2 FQNEAQ (reference sequence). The CDR3 totals 16 residues. Trimming removed 4 bases from V and 4 bases from J; junction bases left unmatched: 9. As DNA, the CDR3 is TGTGCCAGCAGCTGGACAACTAGCGGCGGTTACAATGAGCAGTTCTTC. Protein sequence: CASSWTTSGGYNEQFF.

The chain recombines TRBV5-6 with TRBJ2-7; tentatively, D is TRBD2 (6 bases). The CDR3 extends over 14 amino acids. V was shortened by 0 bases and J by 7 bases, with 14 bases between the two germline ends. Germline loops: CDR1 SGHDT, CDR2 YYEEEE. In DNA form, the CDR3 reads TGTGCCAGCAGCTTGGTCGGGGAGGAGGGAGAGCAGTACTTC. It yields the protein CASSLVGEEGEQYF. Together with reference TRBV5-6 and TRBJ2-7, the CDR3 gives the full variable domain: DAGVTQSPTHLIKTRGQQVTLRCSPKSGHDTVSWYQQALGQGPQFIFQYYEEEERQRGNFPDRFSGHQFPNYSSELNVNALLLGDSALYLCASSLVGEEGEQYFGPGTRLTVT.

There are many counts of this clonotype. The chain joins TRBV6-5 to TRBJ1-1; the D gene is possibly TRBD1 (6 bases). Germline V gene lookup returns CDR1 MNHEY and CDR2 SVGAGI. This CDR3 is built from 14 residues. Trimming took off 0 bases at V and 2 bases at J, with 7 bases between the two ends. CDR3 amino acids: CASSYSGGNTEAFF. CDR3 coding DNA: TGTGCCAGCAGTTACTCGGGGGGCAACACTGAAGCTTTCTTT.

This clonotype was counted at least ten times. J is TRBJ2-7 and V is TRBV4-1, with TRBD2 as a possible D gene (6 bases). V lost 0 bases and J 3 bases, leaving 9 bases between the germline ends. The CDR3 runs to 14 residues. The germline gives CDR1 MGHRA, CDR2 YSYEKL. Written as DNA, the CDR3 is TGCGCCAGCAGCCAAGAATTTAGCGGCTACGAGCAGTACTTC. This gives the protein CASSQEFSGYEQYF.

The chain uses TRBV29-1 and TRBJ2-7, with 14 nucleotides matching TRBD2. J gave up 0 bases and V 1 base, and 5 bases lay outside the gene matches. CDR1 and CDR2 (germline): SQVTM, ANQGSEA. CDR3 length: 17 amino acids. The CDR3 DNA is TGCAGCGTTGAAGGACTAGCGGGAGGGAAAAGCTCCTACGAGCAGTACTTC. Amino acids: CSVEGLAGGKSSYEQYF.

This clonotype came up a few times. The CDR3 here is CAIGEADTQYF. The DNA of the CDR3 is TGTGCCATCGGAGAAGCAGATACGCAGTATTTT. V is TRBV10-3 and J is TRBJ2-3; D is unresolved. V was cut by 8 bases and J by 4 bases, with 7 bases left in between. CDR3 length: 11 amino acids. The germline V gene encodes CDR1 ENHRY and CDR2 SYGVKD.

This clonotype was picked up many times. The genes are TRBV7-9 and TRBJ1-6; tentative D call: TRBD1 (6 bases). Germline V gene data show CDR1 as SEHNR and CDR2 as FQNEAQ (reference sequence). This CDR3 is built from 14 residues. The CDR3 region has the DNA TGTGCGACCCTGAGCGTAACAGGGCTTTCACCCCTCCACTTT. It translates to CATLSVTGLSPLHF.

This clonotype appeared a few times. The V call is TRBV18, the J call TRBJ2-7; D may be TRBD2 (6 bases). The germline gives CDR1 KGHSH, CDR2 LQKENI. V was pared by 0 bases and J by 5 bases, with 14 bases between. CDR3 length: 15 residues. The CDR3 DNA is TGTGCCAGCTCACCACCGGAGGGCCAGGAGCACGAGCAGTACTTC. It specifies CASSPPEGQEHEQYF.

The chain links TRBV7-2 to TRBJ2-7, with unresolved D. Per the germline V gene, CDR1 is SGHTA and CDR2 is FQGNSA. Trimming removed 5 bases from V and 2 bases from J, with 7 bases in between. The CDR3 totals 12 residues. Written as DNA, the CDR3 is TGTGCCAGCAGCCACCGCGCCTACGAGCAGTACTTC. It yields the protein CASSHRAYEQYF.

The chain recombines TRBV9 with TRBJ1-1; a possible D gene is TRBD1 (5 bases). The CDR3 has 13 amino acids. The germline CDR1 and CDR2 sequences are SGDLS and YYNGEE. Trimming stripped 3 bases from V and 3 bases from J, with 9 bases between. The CDR3 sequence is CASSARGDTEAFF. DNA of the CDR3: TGTGCCAGCAGCGCCCGGGGGGACACTGAAGCTTTCTTT.

J is TRBJ1-1 and V is TRBV5-1, with D perhaps TRBD1 (5 bases). Germline V gene lookup returns CDR1 SGHRS and CDR2 YFSETQ. This CDR3 has 15 residues. Trimming stripped 2 bases from V and 5 bases from J, with 16 bases between. As DNA, the CDR3 is TGCGCCAGCAGCTTTGCTGGAGGGGTGGGGACTGAAGCTTTCTTT. This encodes CASSFAGGVGTEAFF.

This clonotype appeared many times. V and J are TRBV7-8 and TRBJ1-5; no clear D. The CDR3 has 16 amino acids. Per the germline V gene, CDR1 is SGHVS and CDR2 is FQNEAQ. V shed 5 bases and J shed 0 bases, with 14 bases lying between them. DNA of the CDR3: TGTGCCAGCAGCCGACGAGCGCAGTCTAGCAATCAGCCCCAGCATTTT. Its translation is CASSRRAQSSNQPQHF.

This clonotype was recorded a few times. The J gene is TRBJ2-3, the V gene TRBV7-9; 8 bases match TRBD1. Germline loops: CDR1 SEHNR, CDR2 FQNEAQ (reference sequence). CDR3 length: 15 residues. The ends lost 4 bases at V and 0 bases at J; junction bases unmatched: 3. This CDR3 is CASSSGQDSTDTQYF. The CDR3 bases are TGTGCCAGCAGCTCGGGACAGGATAGCACAGATACGCAGTATTTT. The whole variable domain, remainder taken from reference TRBV7-9 and TRBJ2-3, is DTGVSQNPRHKITKRGQNVTFRCDPISEHNRLYWYRQTLGQGPEFLTYFQNEAQLEKSRLLSDRFSAERPKGSFSTLEIQRTEQGDSAMYLCASSSGQDSTDTQYFGPGTRLTVL.

J is TRBJ1-6 and V is TRBV7-9; 10 positions agree with TRBD1. Germline trimming cut 5 bases from V and 10 bases from J; bases unmatched to any gene: 8. Per germline, CDR1 SEHNR and CDR2 FQNEAQ (reference sequence). The CDR3 runs 15 residues. The CDR3 nucleotides read TGTGCCAGCAGCCAGGGACAGGGGTTGAGGTCACCCCTCCACTTT. Translating it yields CASSQGQGLRSPLHF.

This clonotype was observed a few times. The chain recombines TRBV20-1 with TRBJ1-1; possible D gene TRBD1, 6 bases. V lost 5 bases, J lost 2 bases, and 21 bases lay in between. The CDR3 runs 16 residues. The germline CDR1 and CDR2 sequences are DFQATT and SNEGSKA (reference sequence). The CDR3 DNA reads as TGCAGTGCTCGAAGTGGGGGGGGCAGACAAAACACTGAAGCTTTCTTT. It yields the protein CSARSGGGRQNTEAFF.

The rearrangement links TRBV5-1 to TRBJ1-2, with a possible D match to TRBD1 (6 bases). The CDR3 spans 19 residues. V dropped 0 bases and J dropped 4 bases, with 25 bases sitting between them. CDR1 and CDR2 (germline): SGHRS, YFSETQ. The CDR3 reads CASSLVPLGRDNLAYGYTF. DNA for the CDR3: TGCGCCAGCAGCTTGGTACCCCTAGGCCGGGACAACTTAGCCTATGGCTACACCTTC.

The chain employs TRBV5-4 and TRBJ2-1; D possibly corresponds to TRBD1 (5 bases). CDR1 and CDR2 from the germline V gene are SGHNT and YYREEE (reference sequence). Trimming removed 4 bases at V and 14 bases at J, with 13 bases between. The CDR3 loop spans 11 amino acids. CDR3: CASSKGVIEFF. The CDR3, as DNA: TGTGCCAGCAGCAAAGGGGTGATAGAGTTCTTC.